This TCR beta chain was sequenced for a study of OX40 agonist ivuxolimab in advanced cancers. In the study overall: Participants could have had prior anti-PD-1, anti-PD-L1 or anti-CTLA-4 therapy, and less than 45% had some. General observations from the study: Part of the nonresponder group also had normalized T-cell clonal expansion that was low.

Assay used: immunoSEQ multiplex PCR; TCRdb lists only in-frame clones, some missing. The data hold about 49,000 clones, with approximately 81% observed a single time. With respect to this clone: Its antigen remains unknown.

The clonotype originates from an adult with an advanced solid tumor such as melanoma, head and neck, liver or kidney cancer. The specimen comprised CD4+ or CD8+ T cells sorted from blood, sampled in a trial of the OX40 agonist ivuxolimab.

This chain's CDR3 is CASTEWGSEAFF. The CDR3 DNA sequence: TGTGCCAGCACTGAATGGGGGAGTGAAGCTTTCTTT. This chain uses TRBV7-8 with TRBJ1-1; tentative D call: TRBD1 (5 bases). Per germline, CDR1 SGHVS and CDR2 FQNEAQ. V was pared by 7 bases and J by 7 bases, with 13 bases between. CDR3 length: 12 residues.